These T cell receptor beta chains were read from a single sample in a study of beta chain features in type 1 diabetes. This table comes from immunoSEQ multiplex PCR, and its TCRdb copy is limited to in-frame clones, with some not included. The table includes roughly 700,000 clones, 13% detected once. Sequencing used naive CD4+ T cells from blood. Every receptor here comes from a man aged 18 to 29 with type 1 diabetes. CDR3s leave out the opening cysteine and the closing phenylalanine or tryptophan.

v_gene,CDR3aa
TRBV30,AWSGTGRGYGYT
TRBV11-2,ASSPRTSGGEETQY
TRBV13,ASSLGPVAAEQY
TRBV4-1,ASSQRVGTEAF
TRBV4-2,ASSQQRGAPFNEQF
TRBV10-3,AISERGITGELF
TRBV18,ASSPVQENTEAF
TRBV29-1,SVVVGQGLHEQY
TRBV6-1,AMGRGWYEQY
TRBV7-9,ASSPEGAGGDYGYT
TRBV18,ASSPGTLEADTQY
TRBV27,ASTSGQGALYEQY
TRBV6-1,ASGRNNQPQH
TRBV5-4,ASSLVGAGQETQY
TRBV2,ASGLRTYTQY
TRBV25-1,ASSDLTVNYGYT
TRBV11-3,ASSYSRGSTDTQY